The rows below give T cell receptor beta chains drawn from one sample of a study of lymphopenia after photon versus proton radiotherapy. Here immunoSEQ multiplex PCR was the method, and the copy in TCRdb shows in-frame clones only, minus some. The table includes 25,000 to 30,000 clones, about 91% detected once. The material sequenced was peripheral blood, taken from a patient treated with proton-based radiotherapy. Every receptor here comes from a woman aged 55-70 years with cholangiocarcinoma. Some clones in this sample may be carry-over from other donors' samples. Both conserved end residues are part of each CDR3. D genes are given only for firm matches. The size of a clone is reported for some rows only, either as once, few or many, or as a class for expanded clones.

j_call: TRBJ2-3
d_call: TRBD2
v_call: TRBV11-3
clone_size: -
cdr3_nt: TGTGCCAGCAGCTTAGGACTAGCGGTTAGCACAGATACGCAGTATTTT
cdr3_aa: CASSLGLAVSTDTQYF

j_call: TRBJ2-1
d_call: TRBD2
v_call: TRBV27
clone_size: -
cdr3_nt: TGTGCCAGCAGTTCACCGGGACTAGCGGCTAATGAGCAGTTCTTC
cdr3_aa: CASSSPGLAANEQFF

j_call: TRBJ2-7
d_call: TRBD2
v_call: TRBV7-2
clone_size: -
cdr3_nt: TGTGCCAGCAGCCTAGGAGCTAGCGGTGCTGAGCAGTACTTC
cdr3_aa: CASSLGASGAEQYF

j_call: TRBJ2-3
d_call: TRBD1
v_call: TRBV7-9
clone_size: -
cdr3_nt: TGTGCCAGCAGCGCACCGGGACAGGGGGCGCATACGCAGTATTTT
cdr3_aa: CASSAPGQGAHTQYF

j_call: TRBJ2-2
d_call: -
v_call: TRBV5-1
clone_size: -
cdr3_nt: TGCGCCAGCAGCCAGACCTCGACAGTGAACACCGGGGAGCTGTTTTTT
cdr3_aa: CASSQTSTVNTGELFF

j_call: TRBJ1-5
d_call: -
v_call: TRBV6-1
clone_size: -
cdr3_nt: TGTGCCAGCAGTGGTAACAGGGCTGGCAATCAGCCCCAGCATTTT
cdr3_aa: CASSGNRAGNQPQHF

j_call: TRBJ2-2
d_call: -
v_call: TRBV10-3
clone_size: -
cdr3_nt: TGTGCCACCCATGCGTCCACGGGAGCGAACACCGGGGAGCTGTTTTTT
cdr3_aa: CATHASTGANTGELFF

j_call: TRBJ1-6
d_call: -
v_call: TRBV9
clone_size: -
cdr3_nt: TGTGCCAGCAGCGGTGGTGGTAATTCACCCCTCCACTTT
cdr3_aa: CASSGGGNSPLHF

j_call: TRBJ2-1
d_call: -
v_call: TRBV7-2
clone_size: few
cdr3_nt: TGTGCCAGCAGCCCCGGGTCCTACAATGAGCAGTTCTTC
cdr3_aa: CASSPGSYNEQFF

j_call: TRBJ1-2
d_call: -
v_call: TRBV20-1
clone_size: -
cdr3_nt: TGCAGTGCTAGAGACCAGTATGGCTACACCTTC
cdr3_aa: CSARDQYGYTF

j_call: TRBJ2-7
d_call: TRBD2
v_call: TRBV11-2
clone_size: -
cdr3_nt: TGTGCCAGCACCTTAGGATCTAGCGGGAGCTACGAGCAGTACTTC
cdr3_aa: CASTLGSSGSYEQYF

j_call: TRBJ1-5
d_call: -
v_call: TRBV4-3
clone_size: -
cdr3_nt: TGCGCCAGCAGCCAAGATCGGCGCAATCAGCCCCAGCATTTT
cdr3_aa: CASSQDRRNQPQHF

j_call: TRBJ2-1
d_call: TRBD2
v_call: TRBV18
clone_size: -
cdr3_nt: TGTGCCAGCTCGCCGGGACTAGCGGTTAACAATGAGCAGTTCTTC
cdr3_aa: CASSPGLAVNNEQFF

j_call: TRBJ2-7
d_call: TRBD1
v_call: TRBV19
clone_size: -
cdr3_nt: TGTGCCAGTAGTATAGGGTCCGGGACAGCCTACGAGCAGTACTTC
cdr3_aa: CASSIGSGTAYEQYF

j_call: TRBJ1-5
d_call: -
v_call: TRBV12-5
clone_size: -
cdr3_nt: TGTGCTAGTGGTTTGGCCCCGGATTCATATAGCAATCAGCCCCAGCATTTT
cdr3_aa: CASGLAPDSYSNQPQHF

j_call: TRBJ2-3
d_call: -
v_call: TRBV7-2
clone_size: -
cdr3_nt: TGTGCCAGCAGCTCGGGACTCAGCACAGATACGCAGTATTTT
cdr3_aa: CASSSGLSTDTQYF

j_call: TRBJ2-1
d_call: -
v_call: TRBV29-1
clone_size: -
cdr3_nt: TGCAGCGTTCGGAGCGGTTCCTACAATGAGCAGTTCTTC
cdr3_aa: CSVRSGSYNEQFF

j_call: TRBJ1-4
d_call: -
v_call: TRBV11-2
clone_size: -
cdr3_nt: TGTGCCAGCAGCACAGAAGCGGCTCCTGGTGAAAAACTGTTTTTT
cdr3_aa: CASSTEAAPGEKLFF

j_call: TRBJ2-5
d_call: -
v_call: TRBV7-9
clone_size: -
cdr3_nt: TGTGCCAGCAGCGCCTATCCTTCCCAAGAGACCCAGTACTTC
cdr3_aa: CASSAYPSQETQYF

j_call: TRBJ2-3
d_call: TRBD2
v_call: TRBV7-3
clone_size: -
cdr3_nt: TGTGCCAGCAGCCCCCGCCCTAGCGGGGACGCAGATACGCAGTATTTT
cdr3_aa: CASSPRPSGDADTQYF

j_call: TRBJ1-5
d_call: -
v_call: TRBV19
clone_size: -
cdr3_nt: TGTGCCAGTAGGCGGGAGGCACATCAGCCCCAGCATTTT
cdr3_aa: CASRREAHQPQHF

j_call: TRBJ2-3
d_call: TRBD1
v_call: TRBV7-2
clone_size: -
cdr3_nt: TGTGCCAGCAGCCTCCAGGACAGGGTCCCCGATACGCAGTATTTT
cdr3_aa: CASSLQDRVPDTQYF